Presented here are 20 T cell receptor beta chains from one specimen sequenced in a study of blood T cell repertoires in COVID-19. Method: immunoSEQ multiplex PCR; TCRdb's copy keeps in-frame clones and lacks some. This repertoire shows 380,000 or so clones, approximately 87% found once; its top ten account for more than 0.9%. Input material: PBMCs or T cells enriched from blood (not recorded which). The receptor set was obtained from a woman aged 30 to 39 with acute COVID-19.

CDR3 amino acids: CAWSVGRVEEKLFF. As DNA, the CDR3 is TGTGCCTGGAGTGTAGGCAGGGTGGAAGAAAAACTGTTTTTT. V gene TRBV30 combines with J gene TRBJ1-4, with a tentative D call TRBD1 (5 bases). Germline V lookup: CDR1 GTSNPN, CDR2 SVGIG (reference sequence). Trimming took off 0 bases at V and 8 bases at J, with 13 bases between the two ends. The CDR3 spans 14 residues.

V gene TRBV5-1 combines with J gene TRBJ2-7; 10 positions agree with TRBD2. The CDR3 runs 15 residues. Germline trimming cut 4 bases from V and 7 bases from J; bases unmatched to any gene: 11. Germline V gene data show CDR1 as SGHRS and CDR2 as YFSETQ. The chain's CDR3 is CASSPLAGGPTEQYF. CDR3 in DNA: TGCGCCAGCAGCCCCTTAGCGGGGGGCCCTACTGAGCAGTACTTC.

This clone was found a few times. J is TRBJ1-2 and V is TRBV19; D is unresolved. CDR1 LNHDA and CDR2 SQIVND come from the germline V gene (reference sequence). Trimming shortened V by 1 base and J by 8 bases, and 8 bases separated the two germline ends. The CDR3 has 12 residues. CDR3 region: CASSIALRGYTF. CDR3 sequence (DNA): TGTGCCAGTAGTATAGCGTTGCGGGGCTACACCTTC.

The gene calls are TRBV2 and TRBJ1-2, with 7 bases identical to TRBD1. In germline, CDR1 is SNHLY, CDR2 FYNNEI. Losses at the gene ends were 2 bases for V and 7 bases for J; bases not matched to a gene: 19. The CDR3 totals 18 residues. The CDR3 is CASSESSLLDRAKGGYTF. For the CDR3, the DNA is TGTGCCAGCAGTGAATCGTCCCTCTTAGACAGGGCGAAAGGTGGCTACACCTTC. The variable domain in full, completed from reference TRBV2 and TRBJ1-2, reads EPEVTQTPSHQVTQMGQEVILRCVPISNHLYFYWYRQILGQKVEFLVSFYNNEISEKSEIFDDQFSVERPDGSNFTLKIRSTKLEDSAMYFCASSESSLLDRAKGGYTFGSGTRLTVV.

This chain connects TRBV6-5 to TRBJ1-2, with D possibly being TRBD1 (6 bases). The CDR3 totals 13 residues. Germline-derived CDR1 and CDR2 are MNHEY and SVGAGI. With 4 bases removed from V and 2 bases from J, the gap between germline ends came to 8 bases. CDR3 sequence reads: CASSFGTNYGYTF. The CDR3 DNA reads TGTGCCAGCAGTTTCGGGACAAACTATGGCTACACCTTC.

V gene TRBV18 combines with J gene TRBJ2-2; 12 nucleotides align to TRBD2. The CDR3 runs to 19 residues. V was clipped by 1 base and J by 4 bases; unmatched bases: 10. Germline V CDR1 and CDR2: KGHSH, LQKENI. The CDR3 coding sequence is TGTGCCAGCTCACCACTCGGACCCGGGACTAGCGGGCGCACCGGGGAGCTGTTTTTT. Amino acid sequence: CASSPLGPGTSGRTGELFF.

The J gene is TRBJ1-6, the V gene TRBV19; D possibly corresponds to TRBD1 (6 bases). V was cut by 5 bases and J by 6 bases, with 14 bases left in between. This CDR3 is 15 amino acids long. In germline, CDR1 is LNHDA, CDR2 SQIVND (reference sequence). Written as DNA, the CDR3 is TGTGCCAGTAGTCCCAGTGGCAGGGGTAATTCACCCCTCCACTTT. As protein: CASSPSGRGNSPLHF.

This clone was detected only a few times. The rearrangement links TRBV2 to TRBJ2-1; 10 bases fit TRBD1. This CDR3 contains 14 residues. CDR1 is SNHLY and CDR2 is FYNNEI in the germline V gene. J was trimmed by 9 bases and V by 7 bases; bases with no gene match: 9. This CDR3 reads CASNPGQGLTEQFF. The CDR3 DNA reads TGTGCCAGCAATCCGGGACAGGGGTTAACTGAGCAGTTCTTC.

V and J are TRBV2 and TRBJ1-2; D not resolved. This CDR3 is built from 12 residues. The V end was cut by 2 bases, the J end by 8 bases, with 9 bases between. Germline V gene lookup returns CDR1 SNHLY and CDR2 FYNNEI. CDR3 bases: TGTGCCAGCAGTGAACTCCCTCCGGGCTACACCTTC. This translates into CASSELPPGYTF. The entire variable domain, with the rest obtained from reference TRBV2 and TRBJ1-2, is as follows: EPEVTQTPSHQVTQMGQEVILRCVPISNHLYFYWYRQILGQKVEFLVSFYNNEISEKSEIFDDQFSVERPDGSNFTLKIRSTKLEDSAMYFCASSELPPGYTFGSGTRLTVV.

The rearrangement uses TRBV2 and TRBJ1-6; tentatively, D is TRBD1 (6 bases). Trimming pared 6 bases from V and 6 bases from J, leaving 15 bases between. Germline values: CDR1 SNHLY, CDR2 FYNNEI. CDR3 length: 15 residues. CDR3 region: CASRPPWTANSPLHF. The CDR3 region has the DNA TGTGCCAGCAGACCCCCATGGACAGCTAATTCACCCCTCCACTTT.

The CDR3: CASGKEARGYTF. The CDR3 region has the DNA TGTGCCAGTGGAAAGGAGGCTCGTGGCTACACCTTC. The J gene is TRBJ1-2, the V gene TRBV7-9; no definite D call. Germline CDR1 is SEHNR and CDR2 is FQNEAQ (reference sequence). This CDR3 has 12 residues. The V end was cut by 9 bases, the J end by 7 bases, with 15 bases between.

This sequence joins TRBV27 and TRBJ1-5; 9 bases fit TRBD1. The CDR3 is 14 amino acids. Trimming cost V 6 bases and J 7 bases; bases outside gene matches: 7. CDR1 is MNHEY and CDR2 is SMNVEV in the germline V gene (reference sequence). CDR3: CASSDTGGSQPQHF. CDR3 coding DNA: TGTGCCAGCAGCGATACAGGGGGCAGCCAGCCCCAGCATTTT.

This chain joins TRBV6-5 and TRBJ1-5; 10 bases align to TRBD1. The CDR3 contains 14 residues. Trimming at V came to 6 bases and at J to 7 bases, leaving 6 bases not matched to a gene. Germline lookup yields CDR1 MNHEY and CDR2 SVGAGI. The CDR3 DNA reads as TGTGCCAGCAGGAGACAGGGGGCGGGCCAGCCCCAGCATTTT. Its translation: CASRRQGAGQPQHF.

V and J are TRBV7-7 and TRBJ2-5; a weak D match, TRBD1 (6 bases). CDR1 and CDR2 (germline): SSHAT, FNYEAQ (reference sequence). V was shortened by 0 bases and J by 4 bases, with 6 bases between the two germline ends. The CDR3 is 13 residues long. The DNA of the CDR3 is TGTGCCAGCAGCTTAGCAGGGGGAGAGACCCAGTACTTC. It yields the protein CASSLAGGETQYF.

This CDR3 is CASGRPNEKLFF. CDR3 sequence (DNA): TGTGCCAGCGGCCGCCCCAATGAAAAACTGTTTTTT. This chain connects TRBV6-6 to TRBJ1-4, with D unclear. The CDR3 is made up of 12 amino acids. Trimming left V 8 bases short and J 5 bases short, with 9 bases between. Germline loops: CDR1 MNHNY, CDR2 SVGAGI (reference sequence).

The J gene is TRBJ2-7, the V gene TRBV5-1, with a possible D match to TRBD1 (5 bases). Germline assignment: CDR1 SGHRS and CDR2 YFSETQ. The CDR3 sequence is 16 residues long. V was shortened by 0 bases and J by 2 bases, with 15 bases between the two germline ends. The CDR3 sequence is CASSLGSGKGTYEQYF. For the CDR3, the DNA is TGCGCCAGCAGCTTGGGGTCAGGGAAAGGAACCTACGAGCAGTACTTC.

The chain joins TRBV7-9 to TRBJ1-2, with 7 bases aligning to TRBD1. J lost 4 bases, V lost 1 base, and 12 bases had no gene match. CDR1 SEHNR and CDR2 FQNEAQ come from the germline V gene (reference sequence). CDR3 size: 17 residues. The CDR3 sequence is CASSLGLRGQPFYGYTF. The CDR3 DNA reads as TGTGCCAGCAGCTTAGGTTTGAGGGGACAGCCGTTCTATGGCTACACCTTC.

CDR3 in DNA: TGCGCCAGCAGCCAAGATCCAATTTACAATGAGCAGTTCTTC. Translated: CASSQDPIYNEQFF. The rearrangement joins TRBV4-3 to TRBJ2-1; D gene ambiguous. This CDR3 region has 14 residues. Germline V CDR1 and CDR2: LGHNA, YSLEER. Deletions cut 0 bases from V and 4 bases from J, with 7 bases between.

This sequence joins TRBV2 and TRBJ2-4; no clear D gene. Trimming cost V 8 bases and J 0 bases, with 8 bases left between them. In germline, CDR1 is SNHLY, CDR2 FYNNEI. The CDR3 has 13 residues. In DNA form, the CDR3 reads TGTGCCAGCTATAGTCTAGCCAAAAACATTCAGTACTTC. Translation: CASYSLAKNIQYF. The full variable domain, its missing parts supplied by reference TRBV2 and TRBJ2-4, is EPEVTQTPSHQVTQMGQEVILRCVPISNHLYFYWYRQILGQKVEFLVSFYNNEISEKSEIFDDQFSVERPDGSNFTLKIRSTKLEDSAMYFCASYSLAKNIQYFGAGTRLSVL.

The chain combines TRBV7-2 with TRBJ1-6; D not certain. CDR1 and CDR2 (germline): SGHTA, FQGNSA. The germline V and J ends were trimmed by 0 bases and 6 bases, with 9 bases remaining between them. This CDR3 spans 15 amino acids. The CDR3 here is CASSLAAGSNSPLHF. The CDR3 nucleotides read TGTGCCAGCAGCTTAGCGGCGGGTTCTAATTCACCCCTCCACTTT.